These T cell receptor beta chains were read from a single sample in a study of blood T cell repertoires in COVID-19. The assay was immunoSEQ multiplex PCR, and TCRdb's table has in-frame clones only and misses some. The data show just over 300,000 clones, over 80% seen once. The sample taken for sequencing was PBMCs or T cells enriched from blood (not recorded which). The receptors were gathered from a woman in her late teens or twenties who had recovered from COVID-19. The CDR3 runs from the conserved cysteine through the conserved F or W. D genes are given only for firm matches. Not every row has a clone size; where given, it reads once, few, many or a size class.

v_call: TRBV7-8
clone_size: .
d_call: .
j_call: TRBJ2-3
cdr3_nt: TGTGCCAGCAGCTTAGTCGGCGACTTCCCAGATACGCAGTATTTT
cdr3_aa: CASSLVGDFPDTQYF

v_call: TRBV12-3/TRBV12-4
clone_size: .
d_call: .
j_call: TRBJ1-1
cdr3_nt: TGTGCCAGCAGTGCAACAGGGTTCATTGAAGCTTTCTTT
cdr3_aa: CASSATGFIEAFF

v_call: TRBV18
clone_size: .
d_call: .
j_call: TRBJ1-2
cdr3_nt: TGTGCCAGCTCGGAGGCCTATGGCTACACCTTC
cdr3_aa: CASSEAYGYTF

v_call: TRBV28
clone_size: .
d_call: .
j_call: TRBJ1-1
cdr3_nt: TGTGCCAGCATTGCGGACACAGGGAGCTACACTGAAGCTTTCTTT
cdr3_aa: CASIADTGSYTEAFF

v_call: TRBV7-9
clone_size: once
d_call: .
j_call: TRBJ1-2
cdr3_nt: TGTGCCAGCAGCTCAAATAACTATGGCTACACCTTC
cdr3_aa: CASSSNNYGYTF

v_call: TRBV5-4
clone_size: .
d_call: .
j_call: TRBJ1-3
cdr3_nt: TGTGCCAGCAGCTTGGGACAGCCGCGCTCTGGAAACACCATATATTTT
cdr3_aa: CASSLGQPRSGNTIYF

v_call: TRBV6-5
clone_size: .
d_call: TRBD1
j_call: TRBJ2-3
cdr3_nt: TGTGCCAGCAGTTACACTGGACAGGGTTGGACAGATACGCAGTATTTT
cdr3_aa: CASSYTGQGWTDTQYF

v_call: TRBV10-3
clone_size: .
d_call: .
j_call: TRBJ2-2
cdr3_nt: TGTGCCATCAGCCACAAACAGGGAGTGCGGAACACCGGGGAGCTGTTTTTT
cdr3_aa: CAISHKQGVRNTGELFF

v_call: TRBV11-2
clone_size: once
d_call: TRBD2
j_call: TRBJ2-1
cdr3_nt: TGTGCCAGCAGCCAGGGACTAGCGGGGGAGCAGTTCTTC
cdr3_aa: CASSQGLAGEQFF

v_call: TRBV4-3
clone_size: .
d_call: TRBD2
j_call: TRBJ2-1
cdr3_nt: TGCGCCAGCAGCCGCCACAGCGGGGGGAAGAATGAGCAGTTCTTC
cdr3_aa: CASSRHSGGKNEQFF

v_call: TRBV7-3
clone_size: .
d_call: TRBD2
j_call: TRBJ2-1
cdr3_nt: TGTGCCAGCAGCTACCGTGGGAGGGGTCATGAGCAGTTCTTC
cdr3_aa: CASSYRGRGHEQFF

v_call: TRBV3-1/TRBV3-2
clone_size: .
d_call: TRBD1
j_call: TRBJ2-1
cdr3_nt: TGTGCCAGCAGCCAACAGGGGGCTTTCAATGAGCAGTTCTTC
cdr3_aa: CASSQQGAFNEQFF

v_call: TRBV7-3
clone_size: .
d_call: TRBD1
j_call: TRBJ2-2
cdr3_nt: TGTGCCAGCAGCCTCCGGGACAGGGTAAACACCGGGGAGCTGTTTTTT
cdr3_aa: CASSLRDRVNTGELFF

v_call: TRBV4-3
clone_size: once
d_call: TRBD2
j_call: TRBJ2-3
cdr3_nt: TGCGCCAGCAGCCAACGGACTAGCGGGACCACAGATACGCAGTATTTT
cdr3_aa: CASSQRTSGTTDTQYF

v_call: TRBV6-5
clone_size: .
d_call: TRBD1
j_call: TRBJ1-4
cdr3_nt: TGTGCCAGCGGGACAGAGGGTATTAATGAAAAACTGTTTTTT
cdr3_aa: CASGTEGINEKLFF

v_call: TRBV3-1/TRBV3-2
clone_size: once
d_call: .
j_call: TRBJ2-2
cdr3_nt: TGTGCCAGCAGCCTCCCCGGGGGAAACACCGGGGAGCTGTTTTTT
cdr3_aa: CASSLPGGNTGELFF

v_call: TRBV7-9
clone_size: .
d_call: TRBD2
j_call: TRBJ2-7
cdr3_nt: TGTGCCAGCAGCGATAGCGGGATCCCCTACGAGCAGTACTTC
cdr3_aa: CASSDSGIPYEQYF

v_call: TRBV7-2
clone_size: .
d_call: TRBD1
j_call: TRBJ1-3
cdr3_nt: TGTGCCAGCAGCCCGACGCCGGGACAGGCTTCTGGAAACACCATATATTTT
cdr3_aa: CASSPTPGQASGNTIYF

v_call: TRBV2
clone_size: few
d_call: TRBD1
j_call: TRBJ1-3
cdr3_nt: TGTGCCAGCAGTGGACAGGGTCCCTTTAGCTCTGGAAACACCATATATTTT
cdr3_aa: CASSGQGPFSSGNTIYF

v_call: TRBV21-1
clone_size: .
d_call: .
j_call: TRBJ2-7
cdr3_nt: TGTGCCAGCAGCAATGGACAGGGAGGGGTATACGAGCAGTACTTC
cdr3_aa: CASSNGQGGVYEQYF

v_call: TRBV9
clone_size: .
d_call: TRBD1
j_call: TRBJ2-2
cdr3_nt: TGTGCCAGCAGCACCACAGGGGCTTCTAACACCGGGGAGCTGTTTTTT
cdr3_aa: CASSTTGASNTGELFF

v_call: TRBV6-2/TRBV6-3
clone_size: .
d_call: .
j_call: TRBJ2-2
cdr3_nt: TGTGCCAGCAGTTATAGGAACAGGGCCGGCCGGAACACCGGGGAGCTGTTTTTT
cdr3_aa: CASSYRNRAGRNTGELFF

v_call: TRBV7-9
clone_size: .
d_call: TRBD1
j_call: TRBJ1-1
cdr3_nt: TGTGCCAGCAAGGGGGCCCCAGTCGATGAAGCTTTCTTT
cdr3_aa: CASKGAPVDEAFF

v_call: TRBV19
clone_size: .
d_call: TRBD1
j_call: TRBJ1-5
cdr3_nt: TGTGCCAGTAGTACTATGGACAGGGCCAGGCAGCCCCAGCATTTT
cdr3_aa: CASSTMDRARQPQHF

v_call: TRBV5-1
clone_size: .
d_call: .
j_call: TRBJ1-2
cdr3_nt: TGCGCCAGCAGCCCAACACCTCCAGGGTCGAGAGACTATGGCTACACCTTC
cdr3_aa: CASSPTPPGSRDYGYTF

v_call: TRBV7-9
clone_size: .
d_call: TRBD1
j_call: TRBJ1-1
cdr3_nt: TGTGCCAGCAGCTCCGACAGGGGAACTGAAGCTTTCTTT
cdr3_aa: CASSSDRGTEAFF

v_call: TRBV7-6
clone_size: .
d_call: TRBD1
j_call: TRBJ2-5
cdr3_nt: TGTGCCAGCAGCTTTACAGTGGACAGGGGAAGTGAGACCCAGTACTTC
cdr3_aa: CASSFTVDRGSETQYF

v_call: TRBV7-2
clone_size: .
d_call: .
j_call: TRBJ1-2
cdr3_nt: TGTGCCAGCAGCTTAGCAGGGGGTGTAGGCTATGGCTACACCTTC
cdr3_aa: CASSLAGGVGYGYTF

v_call: TRBV7-9
clone_size: many
d_call: TRBD1
j_call: TRBJ1-6
cdr3_nt: TGTGCCAGCAGCCCGGGGCAGGGGGCGGCCGGCTCACCCCTCCACTTT
cdr3_aa: CASSPGQGAAGSPLHF

v_call: TRBV20-1
clone_size: once
d_call: .
j_call: TRBJ1-4
cdr3_nt: TGCAGTGTTGAGGGTAATGAAAAACTGTTTTTT
cdr3_aa: CSVEGNEKLFF

v_call: TRBV15
clone_size: .
d_call: .
j_call: TRBJ2-1
cdr3_nt: TGTGCCACCGGACCAGGGGATCTCTACAATGAGCAGTTCTTC
cdr3_aa: CATGPGDLYNEQFF

v_call: TRBV7-3
clone_size: .
d_call: .
j_call: TRBJ1-2
cdr3_nt: TGTGCCAGCAGCTTCGACCAGGGGTCTGGCTACACCTTC
cdr3_aa: CASSFDQGSGYTF

v_call: TRBV19
clone_size: .
d_call: TRBD1
j_call: TRBJ1-2
cdr3_nt: TGTGCCAGTAGTGATATCATTTGGGGACAGGGCCCTCCCGGCTACACCTTC
cdr3_aa: CASSDIIWGQGPPGYTF

v_call: TRBV5-6
clone_size: .
d_call: .
j_call: TRBJ2-3
cdr3_nt: TGTGCCAGCAGCTTGAATCCAGTGGATACGCAGTATTTT
cdr3_aa: CASSLNPVDTQYF

v_call: TRBV9
clone_size: .
d_call: TRBD2
j_call: TRBJ2-1
cdr3_nt: TGTGCCAGCAGCGTAATAGCGGGATCAGCCTACAATGAGCAGTTCTTC
cdr3_aa: CASSVIAGSAYNEQFF

v_call: TRBV5-3
clone_size: .
d_call: TRBD2
j_call: TRBJ2-2
cdr3_nt: TGTGCCAGAAGCTCTCCCAGGGTAGCGGGAGTATTCACCGGGGAGCTGTTTTTT
cdr3_aa: CARSSPRVAGVFTGELFF

v_call: TRBV7-8
clone_size: .
d_call: TRBD1
j_call: TRBJ2-1
cdr3_nt: TGTGCCAGCAGCCGAGACCGGGACAGGGGGAGCAATGAGCAGTTCTTC
cdr3_aa: CASSRDRDRGSNEQFF

v_call: TRBV18
clone_size: .
d_call: .
j_call: TRBJ2-3
cdr3_nt: TGTGCCAGCTCACCCGGGAGCGGGTACACAGATACGCAGTATTTT
cdr3_aa: CASSPGSGYTDTQYF

v_call: TRBV9
clone_size: .
d_call: TRBD2
j_call: TRBJ2-1
cdr3_nt: TGTGCCAGCAGCGCCACTAGCGAGCTTTTTAACAATGAGCAGTTCTTC
cdr3_aa: CASSATSELFNNEQFF

v_call: TRBV19
clone_size: .
d_call: TRBD1
j_call: TRBJ2-5
cdr3_nt: TGTGCCAGTAGTCAGGACAGGGGGTCGGAGACCCAGTACTTC
cdr3_aa: CASSQDRGSETQYF

v_call: TRBV7-9
clone_size: .
d_call: .
j_call: TRBJ1-4
cdr3_nt: TGTGCCAGCAGGGCCACAGGCGCCTATGAAAAACTGTTTTTT
cdr3_aa: CASRATGAYEKLFF

v_call: TRBV9
clone_size: .
d_call: TRBD1
j_call: TRBJ2-3
cdr3_nt: TGTGCCAGCAGGCCACAGGGGGCGTCAGATACGCAATATTTT
cdr3_aa: CASRPQGASDTQYF

v_call: TRBV6-2/TRBV6-3
clone_size: .
d_call: TRBD2
j_call: TRBJ2-1
cdr3_nt: TGTGCCAGCAGTTACTCTGGGGGACTAGTACTGGGCTATGAGCAGTTCTTC
cdr3_aa: CASSYSGGLVLGYEQFF

v_call: TRBV7-2
clone_size: .
d_call: .
j_call: TRBJ1-5
cdr3_nt: TGTGCCAGCAGCTTCCAAGCAGGGAGCAATCAGCCCCAGCATTTT
cdr3_aa: CASSFQAGSNQPQHF

v_call: TRBV6-1
clone_size: .
d_call: .
j_call: TRBJ1-2
cdr3_nt: TGTGCCAGCAGTGAAGGGGTCCACCTGGAGGGCTACACCTTC
cdr3_aa: CASSEGVHLEGYTF

v_call: TRBV7-9
clone_size: .
d_call: .
j_call: TRBJ2-3
cdr3_nt: TGTGCCAGCAGACCTTTTGGGGGCAGGGGGGTCTCAGATACGCAGTATTTT
cdr3_aa: CASRPFGGRGVSDTQYF

v_call: TRBV24-1
clone_size: once
d_call: TRBD1
j_call: TRBJ1-2
cdr3_nt: TGTGCCACCAGTGATTCCTCTGGACAGGGGACGGATTATGGCTACACCTTC
cdr3_aa: CATSDSSGQGTDYGYTF

v_call: TRBV12-3/TRBV12-4
clone_size: .
d_call: .
j_call: TRBJ1-1
cdr3_nt: TGTGCCAGCAGCGGCTGGGGGGGCCCTGAAGCTTTCTTT
cdr3_aa: CASSGWGGPEAFF

v_call: TRBV7-2
clone_size: many
d_call: .
j_call: TRBJ1-1
cdr3_nt: TGTGCCAGCAGCCTGCGGCATTCGAACACTGAAGCTTTCTTT
cdr3_aa: CASSLRHSNTEAFF

v_call: TRBV2
clone_size: .
d_call: TRBD1
j_call: TRBJ2-7
cdr3_nt: TGTGCCAGCAGTGTATTGGACAGGGGGCATCTCGAGCAGTACTTC
cdr3_aa: CASSVLDRGHLEQYF

v_call: TRBV7-8
clone_size: .
d_call: .
j_call: TRBJ2-1
cdr3_nt: TGTGCCAGCAGCTTAAACGGGAGAGTCTACAATGAGCAGTTCTTC
cdr3_aa: CASSLNGRVYNEQFF

v_call: TRBV5-8
clone_size: .
d_call: .
j_call: TRBJ1-1
cdr3_nt: TGTGCCAGCAGCCCACCGGTACCGAAAGCTTTCTTT
cdr3_aa: CASSPPVPKAFF

v_call: TRBV28
clone_size: .
d_call: TRBD1
j_call: TRBJ1-5
cdr3_nt: TGTGCCTCCGGAGGGGGGACAGGGGGCTGGGGCGGCAATCAGCCCCAGCATTTT
cdr3_aa: CASGGGTGGWGGNQPQHF

v_call: TRBV6-2/TRBV6-3
clone_size: .
d_call: .
j_call: TRBJ2-1
cdr3_nt: TGTGCCAGCAGTAAAGCGGGTACATATAAGTTCTTC
cdr3_aa: CASSKAGTYKFF

v_call: TRBV15
clone_size: .
d_call: .
j_call: TRBJ1-4
cdr3_nt: TGTGCCACCAGCAGAGCAGCGAATGAAAAACTGTTTTTT
cdr3_aa: CATSRAANEKLFF

v_call: TRBV3-1/TRBV3-2
clone_size: .
d_call: .
j_call: TRBJ1-1
cdr3_nt: TGTGCCAGCAGCCAATTTCAGGGTCGTACTGAAGCTTTCTTT
cdr3_aa: CASSQFQGRTEAFF

v_call: TRBV19
clone_size: .
d_call: .
j_call: TRBJ2-1
cdr3_nt: TGTGCCAGTAGCCGGGACTTCGGCAATGAGCAGTTCTTC
cdr3_aa: CASSRDFGNEQFF

v_call: TRBV9
clone_size: .
d_call: .
j_call: TRBJ2-5
cdr3_nt: TGTGCCAGCAGCGTAGGCCGGACATTTCGTCTAACGACCCAGTACTTC
cdr3_aa: CASSVGRTFRLTTQYF